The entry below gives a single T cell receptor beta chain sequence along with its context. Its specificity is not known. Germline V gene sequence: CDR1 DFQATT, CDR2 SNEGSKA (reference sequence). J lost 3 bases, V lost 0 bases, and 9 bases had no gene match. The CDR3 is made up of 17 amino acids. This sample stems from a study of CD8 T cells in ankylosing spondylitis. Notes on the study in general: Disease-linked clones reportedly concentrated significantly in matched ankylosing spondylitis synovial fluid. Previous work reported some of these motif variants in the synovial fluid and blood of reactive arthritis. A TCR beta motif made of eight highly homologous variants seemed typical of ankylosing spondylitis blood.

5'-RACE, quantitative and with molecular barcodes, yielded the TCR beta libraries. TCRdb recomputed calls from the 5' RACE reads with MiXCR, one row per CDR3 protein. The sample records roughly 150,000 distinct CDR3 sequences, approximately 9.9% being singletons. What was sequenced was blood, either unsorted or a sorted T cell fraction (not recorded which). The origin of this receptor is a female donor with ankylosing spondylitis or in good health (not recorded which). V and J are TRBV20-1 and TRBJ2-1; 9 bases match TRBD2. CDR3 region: CSARDTLPSGIYNEQFF. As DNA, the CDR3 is TGCAGTGCTAGAGATACCCTCCCTAGCGGGATCTACAATGAGCAGTTCTTC.